The next 21 T cell receptor beta chains were all read from a single sample in a study of T cell responses to AZD1222 COVID-19 vaccine. Sequencing was performed with immunoSEQ multiplex PCR; in TCRdb, only in-frame clones are kept and a portion is missing. The table lists more than 140,000 clones, more than 70% of them singletons, with around 2.2% in the top ten. The source material was peripheral blood, sampled on day 0 of AZD1222 vaccination. These receptors all stem from an adult in good health.

The rearrangement joins TRBV4-3 to TRBJ1-1; D remains unclear. The CDR3 runs to 14 residues. Germline values: CDR1 LGHNA, CDR2 YSLEER. Trimming shortened V by 0 bases and J by 6 bases, and 11 bases separated the two germline ends. The CDR3 spells CASSQDKASAEAFF. The CDR3 DNA sequence: TGCGCCAGCAGCCAAGATAAGGCGTCTGCTGAAGCTTTCTTT.

The chain employs TRBV11-2 and TRBJ1-2; D gene ambiguous. The CDR3 totals 14 residues. Germline V CDR1 and CDR2: SGHAT, FQNNGV. V was cut by 2 bases and J by 2 bases, with 9 bases left in between. In DNA form, the CDR3 reads TGTGCCAGCAGCTTACCCACAGACAACTATGGCTACACCTTC. Encoded protein: CASSLPTDNYGYTF.

This CDR3 is CATSREGTGNYGYTF. In DNA, the CDR3 is TGTGCCACCAGCAGAGAAGGGACAGGGAACTATGGCTACACCTTC. V and J are TRBV15 and TRBJ1-2; 9 bases are shared with TRBD1. V lost 0 bases, J lost 2 bases, and 1 base stayed unmatched. Germline assignment: CDR1 LNHNV and CDR2 YYDKDF (reference sequence). The CDR3 has 15 amino acids.

The chain combines TRBV19 with TRBJ2-7, with a tentative D call TRBD1 (6 bases). V lost 2 bases, J lost 4 bases, and 12 bases lay in between. CDR1 and CDR2 (germline): LNHDA, SQIVND (reference sequence). CDR3 length equals 14 residues. Here the CDR3 reads CASSIRDTMYEQYF. CDR3 bases: TGTGCCAGTAGTATAAGGGACACGATGTACGAGCAGTACTTC.

The sample holds one count of this clone. The V and J genes are TRBV7-9 and TRBJ1-2; D may be TRBD1 (6 bases). V lost 6 bases to trimming and J lost 7 bases, with 21 bases between them. Germline V CDR1 and CDR2: SEHNR, FQNEAQ (reference sequence). The CDR3 runs 15 residues. In DNA, the CDR3 is TGTGCCAGCAGACACACCGGGGGCCCCAAATCTGGCTACACCTTC. Amino acid sequence: CASRHTGGPKSGYTF.

V gene TRBV7-2 combines with J gene TRBJ1-5, with D perhaps TRBD1 (5 bases). The CDR3 is 15 amino acids. V was trimmed by 4 bases and J by 0 bases, leaving 10 bases between them. Germline CDR1 is SGHTA and CDR2 is FQGNSA. DNA for the CDR3: TGTGCCAGCAGCTCGGGACTGAATAGCAATCAGCCCCAGCATTTT. Amino acid sequence: CASSSGLNSNQPQHF.

V gene TRBV5-1 combines with J gene TRBJ1-2; 9 bases are a match to TRBD1. The germline CDR1 and CDR2 sequences are SGHRS and YFSETQ. The junction had 8 bases not matched to a gene; V was cut back by 4 bases and J by 4 bases. The length of the CDR3 is 15 residues. The CDR3 sequence is CASSLRTGGFYGYTF. The CDR3 nucleotides are TGCGCCAGCAGCCTAAGAACAGGGGGCTTCTATGGCTACACCTTC.

J is TRBJ2-7 and V is TRBV21-1; the DNA was not used to check the table's D call, TRBD2. TRBV21-1 represents a pseudogene. CDR3 length: 15 amino acids. The CDR3 region has the DNA TGTGCCAGCAGCATGAGCGGCGATTTTTCCTACGAGCAGTACTTC. Its protein is CASSMSGDFSYEQYF.

The rearrangement joins TRBV21-1 to TRBJ2-3. TRBV21-1 is given as a pseudogene. CDR3 length: 13 amino acids. In DNA, the CDR3 is TGTGCCAGCATGATGGTCGGCACAGATACGCAGTATTTT. This translates into CASMMVGTDTQYF.

The V gene is TRBV6-5, the J gene TRBJ2-7, with TRBD1 identical over 11 bases. V gave up 7 bases and J gave up 6 bases; unmatched junction bases: 5. The germline V gene encodes CDR1 MNHEY and CDR2 SVGAGI. CDR3 size: 13 residues. The CDR3 DNA sequence: TGTGCCAGCAACGGACAGGGGGCGGGCGAGCAGTACTTC. Encoded protein: CASNGQGAGEQYF.

J is TRBJ1-2 and V is TRBV24-1; the D is unclear. Germline V gives CDR1 KGHDR, CDR2 SFDVKD. The CDR3 runs 11 residues. V shed 1 base and J shed 6 bases, with 2 bases lying between them. CDR3 coding DNA: TGTGCCACCAGTGATTTAGATGGCTACACCTTC. Translated: CATSDLDGYTF.

The V call is TRBV30, the J call TRBJ2-2; D remains ambiguous. The germline gives CDR1 GTSNPN, CDR2 SVGIG (reference sequence). The V gene lost 0 bases and the J gene lost 0 bases, with 8 bases spanning the gap. This CDR3 is 15 amino acids long. Here the CDR3 reads CAWSVSVPNTGELFF. DNA for the CDR3: TGTGCCTGGAGTGTATCGGTTCCGAACACCGGGGAGCTGTTTTTT.

The rearrangement links TRBV27 to TRBJ1-1; a possible D gene is TRBD1 (5 bases). Germline CDR1 and CDR2: MNHEY and SMNVEV (reference sequence). V was pared by 9 bases and J by 3 bases, with 8 bases between. The CDR3 has 11 residues. The chain's CDR3 is CARRGDTEAFF. CDR3 nucleotide sequence: TGTGCCAGACGAGGGGACACTGAAGCTTTCTTT.

This chain joins TRBV11-3 and TRBJ2-1; D possibly corresponds to TRBD2 (6 bases). V was clipped by 3 bases and J by 3 bases, with 9 bases between them. CDR3 length: 14 residues. Germline assignment: CDR1 SGHNT and CDR2 YENEEA. This chain's CDR3 is CASSLSRDYNEQFF. In DNA, the CDR3 is TGTGCCAGCAGCTTGTCGCGGGACTACAATGAGCAGTTCTTC.

This rearrangement joins TRBV10-3 to TRBJ2-6, with 8 bases lining up with TRBD1. Germline-derived CDR1 and CDR2 are ENHRY and SYGVKD. This CDR3 comprises 19 residues. V lost 2 bases to trimming and J lost 4 bases; unmatched junction nucleotides: 13. The CDR3 DNA is TGTGCCATCAGTGAGAAGGTGGTCCCAGGGGGCGCAGGGGCCAACGTCCTGACTTTC. It codes for CAISEKVVPGGAGANVLTF.

The gene calls are TRBV27 and TRBJ2-2; D remains ambiguous. V lost 3 bases, J lost 4 bases, and 12 bases lay in between. The CDR3 has 15 residues. Germline V gene lookup returns CDR1 MNHEY and CDR2 SMNVEV (reference sequence). CDR3: CASSFGPPSTGELFF. The CDR3 bases are TGTGCCAGCAGTTTTGGACCTCCATCCACCGGGGAGCTGTTTTTT.

The rearrangement links TRBV12-5 to TRBJ1-3, with TRBD1 matching 7 bases. This CDR3 has 14 amino acids. The V gene's germline CDR1 is LGHNT and CDR2 FRNRAP. Trimming took 1 base from V and 5 from J; bases not matched to a gene: 2. The CDR3 DNA sequence: TGTGCTAGTGGTTTGGGACAGGGAAGAAACACCATATATTTT. Amino acids: CASGLGQGRNTIYF.

This chain links TRBV10-3 with TRBJ2-5; D call uncertain. CDR1 is ENHRY and CDR2 is SYGVKD in the germline V gene. Trimming removed 3 bases at V and 4 bases at J, with 9 bases between. This CDR3 has 13 amino acids. The CDR3 nucleotides are TGTGCCATCAGTGAATCAGCTCGAGAGACCCAGTACTTC. Amino acids: CAISESARETQYF.

V is TRBV6-5 and J is TRBJ1-5; TRBD1 matches at 7 bases. The CDR3 runs 15 residues. V was pared by 7 bases and J by 4 bases, with 10 bases of the junction left unmatched. The germline V gene has CDR1 MNHEY and CDR2 SVGAGI. CDR3 residues: CASIIRQGGNQPQHF. The CDR3 nucleotides are TGTGCCAGCATTATACGACAGGGAGGGAATCAGCCCCAGCATTTT.

This clone was seen just once. This chain joins TRBV13 and TRBJ2-7; tentative D call: TRBD1 (6 bases). V was clipped by 4 bases and J by 2 bases, with 15 bases between them. This CDR3 comprises 15 residues. Germline V gene sequence: CDR1 PRHDT, CDR2 FYEKMQ (reference sequence). The chain's CDR3 is CASSWNREKPYEQYF. CDR3 DNA: TGTGCCAGCAGCTGGAACAGGGAGAAGCCCTACGAGCAGTACTTC.

The chain joins TRBV10-2 to TRBJ2-1, with D perhaps matching TRBD1 (6 bases). V lost 6 bases and J 10 bases, leaving 22 bases between the germline ends. CDR3 length: 15 residues. Per germline, CDR1 WSHSY and CDR2 SAAADI. CDR3 sequence reads: CASRTRDTERIEQFF. As DNA, the CDR3 is TGCGCCAGCAGAACCCGGGACACGGAACGAATCGAGCAGTTCTTC.